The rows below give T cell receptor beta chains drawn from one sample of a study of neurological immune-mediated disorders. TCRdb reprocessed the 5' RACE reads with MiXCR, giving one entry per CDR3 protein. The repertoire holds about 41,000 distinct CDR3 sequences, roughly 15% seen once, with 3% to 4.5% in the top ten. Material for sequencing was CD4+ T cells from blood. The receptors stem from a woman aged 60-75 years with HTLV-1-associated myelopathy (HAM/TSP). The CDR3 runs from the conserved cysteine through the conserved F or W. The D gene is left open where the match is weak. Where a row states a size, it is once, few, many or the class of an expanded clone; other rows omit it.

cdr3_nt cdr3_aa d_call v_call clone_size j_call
TGCGCCAGCAATCCGACACCAACTAATGAAAAACTGTTTTTT CASNPTPTNEKLFF . TRBV10-2 many TRBJ1-4
TGTGCCAGCAGCTTAGTGGGGAACGAGCAGTACTTC CASSLVGNEQYF . TRBV11-2 many TRBJ2-7
TGCAGTGCTAGAGGACCGCTAGGAAACCAAGAGACCCAGTACTTC CSARGPLGNQETQYF . TRBV20-1 many TRBJ2-5
TGTGCCAGTAGCCAAGGATGGCTTGCCAAAGAGACCCAGTACTTC CASSQGWLAKETQYF . TRBV3-1 . TRBJ2-5
TGTGCCAGCTCACGTTTTTCCGGGACTGGTGCGGACGAGCAGTTCTTC CASSRFSGTGADEQFF . TRBV18 . TRBJ2-1
TGCAGTGCCACCGGGACGGGACAAGAGACCCAGTACTTC CSATGTGQETQYF . TRBV20-1 many TRBJ2-5
TGTGCCAGCAGCTTAGCCAGCCCGGTCCCTGAAGCTTTCTTT CASSLASPVPEAFF . TRBV7-9 many TRBJ1-1
TGTGCCATCAGTGAGTCTACTATCTCCTCCTACAATGAGCAGTTCTTC CAISESTISSYNEQFF . TRBV10-3 many TRBJ2-1
. CASSFYICSANSPGLAGATQYF . TRBV7-9 . TRBJ2-3
TGTGCCAGCAGTGAGTACAGTTGGACGGACACGCAGTATTTT CASSEYSWTDTQYF . TRBV2 many TRBJ2-3
TGCAGTGCTAGAGGGGGACCAAGATCCGAAACCGGGGAGCTGTTTTTT CSARGGPRSETGELFF . TRBV20-1 . TRBJ2-2
TGCGCCAGCAGCTTCGGGGGGGGCTACGAGCAGTACTTC CASSFGGGYEQYF TRBD2 TRBV5-1 many TRBJ2-7
TGTGCCAGCAGCTACCCGCGGACTAGCGGGGTGCCATGGAATGAGCAGTTCTTC CASSYPRTSGVPWNEQFF TRBD2 TRBV28 many TRBJ2-1
TGCAGTGCCGAGGAGGGCTCTAATGAAAAACTGTTTTTT CSAEEGSNEKLFF . TRBV20-1 many TRBJ1-4
TGCAGTGCTAGAGGTCCAAGGACTCGCACAGATACGCAGTATTTT CSARGPRTRTDTQYF . TRBV20-1 many TRBJ2-3
TGTGCCAGCAGCCCCTTCTCCAGGGGCGATACGCAGTATTTT CASSPFSRGDTQYF . TRBV7-2 . TRBJ2-3
TGCGCCAGCAGCTTGTCCAGTGAGAACACTGAAGCTTTCTTT CASSLSSENTEAFF . TRBV5-1 many TRBJ1-1
TGTGCCAGCAGCTTAGCTATCGCGGGACAGGGGCCCTACGAGCAGTACTTC CASSLAIAGQGPYEQYF TRBD1 TRBV7-9 many TRBJ2-7
TGTGCCAGCAGTTTTAGCTGGGGAAGGAACACTGAAGCTTTCTTT CASSFSWGRNTEAFF . TRBV27 . TRBJ1-1
TGCAGCGTTGAAGAAACAGGGCTCAACTATGGCTACACCTTC CSVEETGLNYGYTF . TRBV29-1 medium-sized TRBJ1-2
TGTGCCACCAGCACTAGGGGAGAGGGGAATCAGCCCCAGCATTTT CATSTRGEGNQPQHF . TRBV15 few TRBJ1-5
TGCAGCACAGGAGCCGACTTGAACACTGAAGCTTTCTTT CSTGADLNTEAFF . TRBV29-1 medium-sized TRBJ1-1
TGTGCCAGCAGCTCGACAGGGGATACGCAGTATTTT CASSSTGDTQYF TRBD1 TRBV7-9 many TRBJ2-3
TGCGCCAGCAGCATACAGGTGAACACTGAAGCTTTCTTT CASSIQVNTEAFF . TRBV5-1 many TRBJ1-1
TGCGCCAGCAGCTTGATGCCCCCAGAGACCCAGTACTTC CASSLMPPETQYF . TRBV5-1 many TRBJ2-5
TGTGCCAGCAGCCAAGTAACTAGCGGTGGGACCGGGGAGCTGTTTTTT CASSQVTSGGTGELFF TRBD2 TRBV3-1 many TRBJ2-2
TGCGCCAGCAGCTTGAGAGATGCAGGGATCAACTATGGCTACACCTTC CASSLRDAGINYGYTF . TRBV5-1 many TRBJ1-2
TGTGCCAGCAGTTTAAGGGGTACCCACGAGCAGTACTTC CASSLRGTHEQYF . TRBV12-3/TRBV12-4 many TRBJ2-7
TGTGCCAGCACCAGTGGCTATGGCTACACCTTC CASTSGYGYTF . TRBV6-5 . TRBJ1-2
TGCAGTGCTAGGGTAGGGGCCTATGGCTACACCTTC CSARVGAYGYTF . TRBV20-1 many TRBJ1-2
TGTGCCAGCAGCTTGACGGAAACCGGTGAAGCTTTCTTT CASSLTETGEAFF . TRBV7-9 many TRBJ1-1
TGTGCCAGCAGGACACTCCGGGGGTGCCGGACAGATACGCAGTATTTT CASRTLRGCRTDTQYF . TRBV11-2 . TRBJ2-3
TGTGCCAGCAGCCTGGGACTCAGCACAGATACGCAGTATTTT CASSLGLSTDTQYF . TRBV7-2 many TRBJ2-3
TGCAGTGCTAGAGACCCAGGGGGCTCCGACACTGAAGCTTTCTTT CSARDPGGSDTEAFF TRBD1 TRBV20-1 many TRBJ1-1
TGCGCCAGCAGCTGGGACGGGACAAACCCTAACTATGGCTACACCTTC CASSWDGTNPNYGYTF . TRBV5-1 few TRBJ1-2
TGCGCCAGCATCCATGGACAGGGGGCTATCGACGAGCAGTACTTC CASIHGQGAIDEQYF TRBD1 TRBV10-2 many TRBJ2-7
TGTGCCAGCAGCGTAGGGACGGCACCATACGAGCAGTACTTC CASSVGTAPYEQYF . TRBV9 many TRBJ2-7